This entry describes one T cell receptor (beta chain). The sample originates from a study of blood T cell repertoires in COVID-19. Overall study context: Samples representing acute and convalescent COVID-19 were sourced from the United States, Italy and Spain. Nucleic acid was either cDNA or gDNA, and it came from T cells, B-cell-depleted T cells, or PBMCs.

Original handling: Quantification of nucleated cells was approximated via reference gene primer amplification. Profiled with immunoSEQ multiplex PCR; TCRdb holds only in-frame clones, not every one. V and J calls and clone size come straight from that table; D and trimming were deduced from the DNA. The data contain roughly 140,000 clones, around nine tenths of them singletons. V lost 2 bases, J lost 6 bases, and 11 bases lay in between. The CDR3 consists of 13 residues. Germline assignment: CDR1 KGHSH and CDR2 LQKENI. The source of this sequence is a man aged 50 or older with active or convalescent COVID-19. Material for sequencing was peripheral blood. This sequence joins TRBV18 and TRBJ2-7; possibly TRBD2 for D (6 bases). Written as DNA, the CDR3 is TGTGCCAGCTCACCAAATAGCGGAGGCGAGCAGTACTTC. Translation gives CASSPNSGGEQYF.